This is a list of T cell receptor beta chains from one sample in a study of identical twins. TCRdb independently ran MiXCR on the 5' RACE reads; one entry per CDR3 protein. The data hold 500,000 to 550,000 distinct CDR3 sequences, with about a fifth observed a single time. These data were also reused for a study on yellow fever vaccine responses in identical twins.

Sequencing was done on a sample of CD4+ T cells sorted from blood. The receptors come from a woman younger than 35 in good health. The CDR3 runs from the conserved cysteine through the conserved F or W. Fields, in order: clone size, J gene, D gene, V gene, CDR3 DNA, CDR3 protein. A D gene is named only where the DNA matches it firmly. Some rows mark clone size as missing; the rest say once, few, many or name a class of expanded clone.

clone size: few; J gene: TRBJ2-6; D gene: .; V gene: TRBV4-1; CDR3 DNA: TGCGCCAGCAGCCAAGAGGGGCGTACTCTGGGGGCCAACGTCCTGACTTTC; CDR3 protein: CASSQEGRTLGANVLTF
clone size: .; J gene: TRBJ1-4; D gene: TRBD1; V gene: TRBV5-1; CDR3 DNA: TGCGCCAGCAGCTTACAGGGGGGAAGAGGTGAAAAACTGTTTTTT; CDR3 protein: CASSLQGGRGEKLFF
clone size: .; J gene: TRBJ2-2; D gene: .; V gene: TRBV7-9; CDR3 DNA: TGTGCCAGCAGCTTAGCGATGAACACCGGGGAGCTGTTTTTT; CDR3 protein: CASSLAMNTGELFF
clone size: .; J gene: TRBJ2-7; D gene: .; V gene: TRBV6-1; CDR3 DNA: TGTGCCAGCAGTGAACCCCCGCGACAGGTTCTGGGGACCTACGAGCAGTACTTC; CDR3 protein: CASSEPPRQVLGTYEQYF
clone size: few; J gene: TRBJ1-1; D gene: .; V gene: TRBV20-1; CDR3 DNA: TGCAGAGTTGAGACGGAAAACACTGAAGCTTTCTTT; CDR3 protein: CRVETENTEAFF
clone size: few; J gene: TRBJ2-6; D gene: TRBD1; V gene: TRBV20-1; CDR3 DNA: TGCAGTGCACAGACAGGGGGTGGGGCCAACGTCCTGACTTTC; CDR3 protein: CSAQTGGGANVLTF
clone size: .; J gene: TRBJ2-5; D gene: .; V gene: TRBV10-3; CDR3 DNA: TGTGCCATCAGCCCTGGGATTAGAGAGACCCAGTACTTC; CDR3 protein: CAISPGIRETQYF
clone size: few; J gene: TRBJ2-2; D gene: .; V gene: TRBV24-1; CDR3 DNA: TGTGCCACCAGTGATTACTTGGGGGAGCTGTTTTTT; CDR3 protein: CATSDYLGELFF
clone size: few; J gene: TRBJ2-2; D gene: .; V gene: TRBV5-6; CDR3 DNA: TGTGCCAGCAGCTTACAATTCACCGGGGAGCTGTTTTTT; CDR3 protein: CASSLQFTGELFF
clone size: .; J gene: TRBJ1-2; D gene: .; V gene: TRBV24-1; CDR3 DNA: TGTGCCACCAGTGACTCCGACAGCAGAAGGATCTATGGCTACACCTTC; CDR3 protein: CATSDSDSRRIYGYTF
clone size: few; J gene: TRBJ2-1; D gene: .; V gene: TRBV19; CDR3 DNA: TGTGCCAGTAGTAAAGACCGGGTCGCGATGCCCTACAATGAGCAGTTCTTC; CDR3 protein: CASSKDRVAMPYNEQFF
clone size: .; J gene: TRBJ2-3; D gene: .; V gene: TRBV25-1; CDR3 DNA: TGTGCCAGCAGTGAATCGTGGGGGGGCGGGACAGATACGCAGTATTTT; CDR3 protein: CASSESWGGGTDTQYF
clone size: .; J gene: TRBJ2-1; D gene: TRBD2; V gene: TRBV4-1; CDR3 DNA: TGCGCCAGCAGCCCGGAGAATAGCGGGACTTACAATGAGCAGTTCTTC; CDR3 protein: CASSPENSGTYNEQFF
clone size: .; J gene: TRBJ2-1; D gene: .; V gene: TRBV7-6; CDR3 DNA: TGTGCCAGCAATTCTCGGGGGAGTGAGCAGTTCTTC; CDR3 protein: CASNSRGSEQFF
clone size: few; J gene: TRBJ2-2; D gene: .; V gene: TRBV2; CDR3 DNA: TGTGCCAGCACCGGGGGCCCAGGACCGAACACCGGGGAGCTGTTTTTT; CDR3 protein: CASTGGPGPNTGELFF